Listed here are 8 T cell receptor beta chains from one sample, sequenced in a study of T cell responses to AZD1222 COVID-19 vaccine. Only in-frame clones appear in the TCRdb table, and some are missing; sequencing was by immunoSEQ multiplex PCR. Seen here are some 150,000 clones, less than 95% observed once, and the top ten hold 1.3%. Specimen: peripheral blood, collected on day 0 of AZD1222 vaccination. Receptors originate from an adult in good health.

The chain carries TRBV28 and TRBJ2-5; no reliable D call. This CDR3 has 16 residues. Per the germline V gene, CDR1 is MDHEN and CDR2 is SYDVKM. The ends were cut back, 3 bases at V and 5 bases at J, with 19 bases in the middle. This chain's CDR3 is CASSFKEHYSRETQYF. DNA of the CDR3: TGTGCCAGCAGTTTTAAAGAGCACTATTCAAGGGAGACCCAGTACTTC.

The V and J genes are TRBV5-1 and TRBJ2-1, with 12 bases aligning to TRBD2. Germline CDR1 is SGHRS and CDR2 is YFSETQ. This CDR3 is built from 16 residues. Trimming removed 4 bases from V and 3 bases from J; junction bases left unmatched: 5. The CDR3 coding sequence is TGCGCCAGCAGCCCGACTAGCGGGAGTTACTACAATGAGCAGTTCTTC. This sequence encodes CASSPTSGSYYNEQFF.

The J gene is TRBJ2-1, the V gene TRBV12-5, with a tentative D call TRBD1 (5 bases). The CDR3 contains 14 residues. V lost 1 base and J lost 4, with 8 bases in between. In germline, CDR1 is LGHNT, CDR2 FRNRAP. The CDR3 DNA follows: TGTGCTAGTGGTTTGGAGGGGTTATACAATGAGCAGTTCTTC. This translates into CASGLEGLYNEQFF.

This chain joins TRBV7-3 and TRBJ2-1; TRBD2 agrees at 11 bases. The CDR3 totals 17 residues. Germline lookup yields CDR1 SGHTA and CDR2 FQGTGA. The V and J ends lost 4 bases and 5 bases, in that order; junction bases with no gene match: 10. The CDR3 bases are TGTGCCAGCAGCTCGGTTTCGACTAGCGGGAAGCACAATGAGCAGTTCTTC. Its protein product is CASSSVSTSGKHNEQFF.

The J gene is TRBJ1-2, the V gene TRBV15; D call uncertain. CDR3 size: 14 residues. Between the trimmed V and J ends, which lost 0 bases and 6 bases, there was a span of 11 bases. Germline CDR1 LNHNV, CDR2 YYDKDF (reference sequence). CDR3 amino acids: CATSRDLGSHGYTF. CDR3 sequence (DNA): TGTGCCACCAGCAGAGACTTGGGGTCCCATGGCTACACCTTC. The full variable domain, its missing parts supplied by reference TRBV15 and TRBJ1-2, is DAMVIQNPRYQVTQFGKPVTLSCSQTLNHNVMYWYQQKSSQAPKLLFHYYDKDFNNEADTPDNFQSRRPNTSFCFLDIRSPGLGDTAMYLCATSRDLGSHGYTFGSGTRLTVV.

V usage is TRBV12-3 or TRBV12-4 and J usage is TRBJ2-1, with TRBD2 as a possible D gene (6 bases). V lost 8 bases and J 9 bases, leaving 14 bases between the germline ends. This CDR3 region has 12 residues. CDR3 residues: CASGTTSFEQFF. In nucleotides, the CDR3 is TGTGCCAGCGGGACGACTAGTTTTGAGCAGTTCTTC.

V gene TRBV7-6 combines with J gene TRBJ2-2, with D perhaps being TRBD1 or TRBD2 (6 bases each). The CDR3 is 17 residues long. Germline CDR1 SGHVS, CDR2 FNYEAQ. V lost 1 base to trimming and J lost 1 base, with 13 bases between them. The CDR3 here is CASSLDGGHWNTGELFF. The CDR3 bases are TGTGCCAGCAGCTTAGATGGGGGGCACTGGAACACCGGGGAGCTGTTTTTT.

V gene TRBV6-2 or TRBV6-3 combines with J gene TRBJ1-5; no reliable D call. The germline V gene has CDR1 MNHEY and CDR2 SVGEGT. The CDR3 has 17 residues. Trimming took 0 bases from V and 1 from J, leaving 13 bases between them. The CDR3 bases are TGTGCCAGCAGTTACTCGATTGGAGGAAGGAGCAATCAGCCCCAGCATTTT. Encoded protein: CASSYSIGGRSNQPQHF.